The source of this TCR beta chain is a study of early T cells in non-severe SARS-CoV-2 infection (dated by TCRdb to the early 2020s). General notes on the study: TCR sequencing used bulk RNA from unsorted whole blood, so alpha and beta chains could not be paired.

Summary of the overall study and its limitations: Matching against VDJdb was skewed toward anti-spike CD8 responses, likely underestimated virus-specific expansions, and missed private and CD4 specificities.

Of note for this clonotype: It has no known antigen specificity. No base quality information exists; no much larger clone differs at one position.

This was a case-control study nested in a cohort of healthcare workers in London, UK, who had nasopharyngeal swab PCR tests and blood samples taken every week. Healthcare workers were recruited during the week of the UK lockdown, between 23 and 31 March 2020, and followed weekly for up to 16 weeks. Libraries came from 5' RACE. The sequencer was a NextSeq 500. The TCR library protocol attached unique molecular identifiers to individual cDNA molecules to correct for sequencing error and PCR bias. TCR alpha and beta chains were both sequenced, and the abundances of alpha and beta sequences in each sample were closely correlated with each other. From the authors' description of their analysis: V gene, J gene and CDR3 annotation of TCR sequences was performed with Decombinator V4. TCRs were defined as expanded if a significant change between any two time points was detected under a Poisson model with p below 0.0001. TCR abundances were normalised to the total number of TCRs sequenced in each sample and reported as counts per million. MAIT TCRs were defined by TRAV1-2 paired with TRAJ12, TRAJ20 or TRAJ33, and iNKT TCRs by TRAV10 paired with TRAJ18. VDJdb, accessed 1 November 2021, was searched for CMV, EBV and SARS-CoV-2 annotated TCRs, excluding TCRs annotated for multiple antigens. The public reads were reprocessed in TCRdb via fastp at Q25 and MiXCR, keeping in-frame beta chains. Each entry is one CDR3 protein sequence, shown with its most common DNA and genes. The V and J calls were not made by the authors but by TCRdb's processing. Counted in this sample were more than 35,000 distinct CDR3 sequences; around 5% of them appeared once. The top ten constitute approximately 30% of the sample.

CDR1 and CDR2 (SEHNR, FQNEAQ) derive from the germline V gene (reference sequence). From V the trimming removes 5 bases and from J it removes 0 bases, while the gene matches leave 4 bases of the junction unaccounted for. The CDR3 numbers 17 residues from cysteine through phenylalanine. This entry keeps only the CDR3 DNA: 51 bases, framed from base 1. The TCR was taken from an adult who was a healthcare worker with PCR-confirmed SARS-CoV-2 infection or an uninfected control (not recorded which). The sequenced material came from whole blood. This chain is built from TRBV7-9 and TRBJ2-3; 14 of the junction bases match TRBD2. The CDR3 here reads CASSKGLAGASTDTQYF. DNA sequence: TGTGCCAGCAGCAAGGGACTAGCGGGGGCTAGCACAGATACGCAGTATTTT.